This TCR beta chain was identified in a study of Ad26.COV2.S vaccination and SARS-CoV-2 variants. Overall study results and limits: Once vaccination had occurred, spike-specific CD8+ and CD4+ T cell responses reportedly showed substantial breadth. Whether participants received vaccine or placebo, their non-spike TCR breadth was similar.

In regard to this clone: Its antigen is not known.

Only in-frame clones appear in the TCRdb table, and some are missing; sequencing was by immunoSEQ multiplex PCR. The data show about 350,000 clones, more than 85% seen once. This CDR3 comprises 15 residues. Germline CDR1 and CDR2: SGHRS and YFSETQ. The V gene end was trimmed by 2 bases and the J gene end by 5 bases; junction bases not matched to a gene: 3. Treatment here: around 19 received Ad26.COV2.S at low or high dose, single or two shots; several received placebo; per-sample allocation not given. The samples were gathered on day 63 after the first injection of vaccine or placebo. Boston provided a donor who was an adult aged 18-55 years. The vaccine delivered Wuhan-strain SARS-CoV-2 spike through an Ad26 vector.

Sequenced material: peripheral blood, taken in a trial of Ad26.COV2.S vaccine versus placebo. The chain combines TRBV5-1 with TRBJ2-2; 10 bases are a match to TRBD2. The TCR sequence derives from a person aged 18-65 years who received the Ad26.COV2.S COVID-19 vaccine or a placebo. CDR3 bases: TGCGCCAGCAGCTTCCTAGCGGGAGATACCGGGGAGCTGTTTTTT. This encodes CASSFLAGDTGELFF. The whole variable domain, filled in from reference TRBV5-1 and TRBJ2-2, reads KAGVTQTPRYLIKTRGQQVTLSCSPISGHRSVSWYQQTPGQGLQFLFEYFSETQRNKGNFPGRFSGRQFSNSRSEMNVSTLELGDSALYLCASSFLAGDTGELFFGEGSRLTVL.